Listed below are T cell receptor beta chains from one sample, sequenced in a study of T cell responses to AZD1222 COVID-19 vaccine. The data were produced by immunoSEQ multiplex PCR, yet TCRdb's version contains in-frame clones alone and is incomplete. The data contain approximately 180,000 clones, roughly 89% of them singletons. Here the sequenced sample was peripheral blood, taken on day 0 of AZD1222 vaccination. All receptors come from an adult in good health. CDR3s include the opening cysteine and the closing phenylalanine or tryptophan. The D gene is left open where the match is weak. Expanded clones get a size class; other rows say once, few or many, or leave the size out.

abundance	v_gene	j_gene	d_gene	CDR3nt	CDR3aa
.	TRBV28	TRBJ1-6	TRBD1	TGTGCCAGCAAACCGGGACAGGGAAGTTCACCCCTCCACTTT	CASKPGQGSSPLHF
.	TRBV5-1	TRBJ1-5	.	TGCGCCAGCAGCTTGGGCCCAGGGAGCGCAGGCAATCAGCCCCAGCATTTT	CASSLGPGSAGNQPQHF
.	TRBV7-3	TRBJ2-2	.	TGTGCCAGCAGCTTATTGGGGCCCCCGAACACCGGGGAGCTGTTTTTT	CASSLLGPPNTGELFF
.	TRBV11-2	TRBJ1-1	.	TGTGCCAGCAGCTTAAGAGAACTGAACACTGAAGCTTTCTTT	CASSLRELNTEAFF
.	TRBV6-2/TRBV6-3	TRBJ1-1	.	TGTGCCAGCAGTTACTCGTTGGGGGTTACTGAAGCTTTCTTT	CASSYSLGVTEAFF
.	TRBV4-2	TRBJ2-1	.	TGTGCCAGCAGCCAAGAGGGGTCGACTAGCAATGAGCAGTTCTTC	CASSQEGSTSNEQFF
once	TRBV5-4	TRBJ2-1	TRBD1	TGTGCCAGCAGTCGCTTACCCTCCGGGACAGGGTTAAATGAGCAGTTCTTC	CASSRLPSGTGLNEQFF
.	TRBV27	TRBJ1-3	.	TGTGCCAGCAGTTTATCCCCGCGCCCAGGGGTCTCTGGAAACACCATATATTTT	CASSLSPRPGVSGNTIYF
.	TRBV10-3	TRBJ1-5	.	TGTGCCATCAGTGATGGGGGTAATAGCAATCAGCCCCAGCATTTT	CAISDGGNSNQPQHF
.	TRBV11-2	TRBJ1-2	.	TGTGCCAGCAGTTCAGGACAGATTGCTAACTATGGCTACACCTTC	CASSSGQIANYGYTF
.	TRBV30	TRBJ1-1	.	TGTGCCTGGACAGGGTGGACTGAAGCTTTCTTT	CAWTGWTEAFF
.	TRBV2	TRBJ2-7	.	TGTGCCAGCAGTGAACGGGTCGGGACAACCTACGAGCAGTACTTC	CASSERVGTTYEQYF
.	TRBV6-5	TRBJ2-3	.	TGTGCCAGCAGTAACGGCGATACGCAGTATTTT	CASSNGDTQYF
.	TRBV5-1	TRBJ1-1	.	TGCGCCAGCAGCTTGGCCTCAGGGGAGGGCACTGAAGCTTTCTTT	CASSLASGEGTEAFF
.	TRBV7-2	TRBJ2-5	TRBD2	TGTGCCAGCAGCTTAGGCGGGACTAGCGTCCAAGAGACCCAGTACTTC	CASSLGGTSVQETQYF
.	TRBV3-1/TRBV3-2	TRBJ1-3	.	TGTGCCAGCAGCCAAGGTATGGGGCAAGGGACCGCCGCGGGAAACACCATATATTTT	CASSQGMGQGTAAGNTIYF
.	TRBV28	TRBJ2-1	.	TGTGCCAGCAGTCCCGCCCGGAGGAATGACAATGAGCAGTTCTTC	CASSPARRNDNEQFF
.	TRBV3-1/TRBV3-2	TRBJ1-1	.	TGTGCCAGCAGCCAAGATAAGGTGAGGATCACTGAAGCTTTCTTT	CASSQDKVRITEAFF
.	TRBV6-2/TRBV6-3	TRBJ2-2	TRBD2	TGTGCCAGCAGTCCACAACTAGCGGGAGTATCGAACACCGGGGAGCTGTTTTTT	CASSPQLAGVSNTGELFF
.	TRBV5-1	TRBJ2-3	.	TGCGCCAGCAGCTTGAGGGAGACAGTATTCCGCACAGATACGCAGTATTTT	CASSLRETVFRTDTQYF
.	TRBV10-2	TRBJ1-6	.	TGCGCCAGCAGGAACACGGAGACCGGGGATTCACCCCTCCACTTT	CASRNTETGDSPLHF
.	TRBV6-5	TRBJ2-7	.	TGTGCCAGCAGTTACGTAGGTCCCCGGGAGCAGTACTTC	CASSYVGPREQYF
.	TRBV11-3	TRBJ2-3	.	TGTGCCAGCAGCTTGCCGCGGGGGCCGACGGGGGGTACGCAGTATTTT	CASSLPRGPTGGTQYF
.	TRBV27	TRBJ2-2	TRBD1	TGTGCCAGCAGTTTAAGGGTCCGGCAGGGGGTTTCCGGGGAGCTGTTTTTT	CASSLRVRQGVSGELFF
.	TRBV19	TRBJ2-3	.	TGTGCCAGTAGTCCTCGGAGGAGTTTGGCGGATACGCAGTATTTT	CASSPRRSLADTQYF
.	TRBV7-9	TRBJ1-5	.	TGTGCCAGCAGCTTAGGAGGTAATTGGGATCAGCCCCAGCATTTT	CASSLGGNWDQPQHF
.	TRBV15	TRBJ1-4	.	TGTGCCACGGGGCTTGGGGTGGCTAATGAAAAACTGTTTTTT	CATGLGVANEKLFF
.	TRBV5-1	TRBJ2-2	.	TGCGCCAGCAGCTTGGTGTTGACGGGCACCGGGGAGCTGTTTTTT	CASSLVLTGTGELFF
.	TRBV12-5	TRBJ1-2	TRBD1	TGTGCTAGTGGTAGGGACAGGGCCTATGGCTACACCTTC	CASGRDRAYGYTF
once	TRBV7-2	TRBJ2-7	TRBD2	TGTGCCAGCAGCTCCCGCTTAGGGCGGGAGGTGGACGAGCAGTACTTC	CASSSRLGREVDEQYF
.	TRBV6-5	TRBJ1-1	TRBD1	TGTGCCAGCGGATGGACAGGTCGGGAAGCTTTCTTT	CASGWTGREAFF
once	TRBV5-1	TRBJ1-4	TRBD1	TGCGCCAGCAGCTCAGGGACAGGGGACTCGACTAATGAAAAACTGTTTTTT	CASSSGTGDSTNEKLFF
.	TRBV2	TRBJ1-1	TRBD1	TGTGCCAGCAGCTACAACAGGGGCACTGAAGCTTTCTTT	CASSYNRGTEAFF
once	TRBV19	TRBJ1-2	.	TGTGCCAGTAGCGACCCTTTCTATGGCTACACCTTC	CASSDPFYGYTF
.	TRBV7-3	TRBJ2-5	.	TGTGCCAGCAGCGCGGGGCTGGGAAAAGAGACCCAGTACTTC	CASSAGLGKETQYF
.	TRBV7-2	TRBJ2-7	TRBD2	TGTGCCAGCACCGGTAGCGGGACCTCCTACGAGCAGTACTTC	CASTGSGTSYEQYF
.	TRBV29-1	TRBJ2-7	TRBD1	TGCAGCGTTGAGGACAGGGCCGGCTCCTACGAGCAGTACTTC	CSVEDRAGSYEQYF
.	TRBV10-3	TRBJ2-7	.	TGTGCCATCGGGGCCACAGCCTACGAGCAGTACTTC	CAIGATAYEQYF
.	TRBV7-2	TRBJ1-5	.	TGTGCCAGCAGTGGGGATGGCGATCAGCCCCAGCATTTT	CASSGDGDQPQHF
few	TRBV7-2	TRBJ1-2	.	TGTGCCAGCAGCTCCGACTGGGGGACGGCTAACTATGGCTACACCTTC	CASSSDWGTANYGYTF
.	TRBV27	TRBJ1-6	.	TGTGCCAGCACCTTCTCCCCGTCACCCCTCCACTTT	CASTFSPSPLHF